This TCR beta chain was profiled in a study of blood T cell repertoires in COVID-19. Study-level background: Sources were T cells, B-cell-depleted T cells, or PBMCs; the material itself was cDNA or gDNA.

The ends lost 4 bases at V and 4 bases at J; junction bases unmatched: 6. The CDR3 loop spans 14 amino acids. CDR1 SGHDT and CDR2 YYEEEE come from the germline V gene. Sequenced by immunoSEQ multiplex PCR; TCRdb stores in-frame clones only, minus some. Of under 300,000 clones listed, roughly 88% are singletons. Sequences were obtained from peripheral blood. This receptor was identified in a woman aged 25 to 39 with acute or convalescent COVID-19. The chain recombines TRBV5-6 with TRBJ2-7; 9 nucleotides align to TRBD1. The CDR3, as DNA: TGTGCCAGCAGCCTCGGACAGGGGAAATACGAGCAGTACTTC. It specifies CASSLGQGKYEQYF.